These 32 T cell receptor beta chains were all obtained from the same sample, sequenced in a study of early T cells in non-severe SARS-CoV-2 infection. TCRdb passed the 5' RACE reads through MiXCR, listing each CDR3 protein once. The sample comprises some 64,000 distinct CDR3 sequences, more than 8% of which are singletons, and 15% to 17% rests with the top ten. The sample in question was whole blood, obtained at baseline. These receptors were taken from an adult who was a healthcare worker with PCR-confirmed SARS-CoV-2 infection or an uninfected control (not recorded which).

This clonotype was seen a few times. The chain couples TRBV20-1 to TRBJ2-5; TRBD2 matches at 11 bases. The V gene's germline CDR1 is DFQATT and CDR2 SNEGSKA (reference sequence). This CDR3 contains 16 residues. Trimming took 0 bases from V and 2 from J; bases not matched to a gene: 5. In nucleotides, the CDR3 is TGCAGTGCTAGAGATCAGATAGCGGGAGGGCAAGAGACCCAGTACTTC. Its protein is CSARDQIAGGQETQYF.

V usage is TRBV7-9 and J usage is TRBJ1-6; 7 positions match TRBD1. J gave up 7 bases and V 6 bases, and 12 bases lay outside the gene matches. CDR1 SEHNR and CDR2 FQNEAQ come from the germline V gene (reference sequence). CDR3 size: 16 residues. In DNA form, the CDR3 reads TGTGCCAGCAGGAAAAGGGGGGACAGCAGGAATTCACCCCTCCACTTT. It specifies CASRKRGDSRNSPLHF.

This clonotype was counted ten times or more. This CDR3 reads CASRSGQTSYEQYF. DNA of the CDR3: TGTGCCAGCCGATCCGGACAGACCTCCTACGAGCAGTACTTC. J is TRBJ2-7 and V is TRBV28; the D gene is possibly TRBD1 (6 bases). Trimming removed 8 bases at V and 0 bases at J, with 14 bases between. The germline CDR1 and CDR2 sequences are MDHEN and SYDVKM. There are 14 residues in the CDR3. Full variable domain (missing parts from reference TRBV28 and TRBJ2-7): DVKVTQSSRYLVKRTGEKVFLECVQDMDHENMFWYRQDPGLGLRLIYFSYDVKMKEKGDIPEGYSVSREKKERFSLILESASTNQTSMYLCASRSGQTSYEQYFGPGTRLTVT.

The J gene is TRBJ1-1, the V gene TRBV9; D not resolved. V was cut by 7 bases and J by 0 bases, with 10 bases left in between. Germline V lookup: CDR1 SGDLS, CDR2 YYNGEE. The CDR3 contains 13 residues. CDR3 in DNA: TGTGCCAGCGGCAGTCAAATGAACACTGAAGCTTTCTTT. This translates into CASGSQMNTEAFF.

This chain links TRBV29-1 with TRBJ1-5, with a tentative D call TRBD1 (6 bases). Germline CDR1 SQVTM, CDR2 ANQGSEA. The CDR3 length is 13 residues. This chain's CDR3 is CGGDGGRNQPQHF. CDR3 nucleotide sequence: TGCGGCGGGGACGGGGGGCGCAATCAGCCCCAGCATTTT. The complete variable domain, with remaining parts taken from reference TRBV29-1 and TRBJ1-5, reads SAVISQKPSRDICQRGTSLTIQCQVDSQVTMMFWYRQQPGQSLTLIATANQGSEATYESGFVIDKFPISRPNLTFSTLTVSNMSPEDSSIYLCGGDGGRNQPQHFGDGTRLSIL.

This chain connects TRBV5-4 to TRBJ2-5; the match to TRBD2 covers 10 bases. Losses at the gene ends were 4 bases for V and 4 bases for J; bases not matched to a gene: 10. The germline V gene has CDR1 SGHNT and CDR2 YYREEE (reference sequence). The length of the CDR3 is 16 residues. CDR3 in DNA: TGTGCCAGCAGCCTCTCAGCGGGAGGGCCATCAGAGACCCAGTACTTC. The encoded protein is CASSLSAGGPSETQYF.

CDR3 residues: CASSLGLSYEQYF. Here the CDR3 DNA reads TGTGCCAGTAGTTTGGGACTGAGCTACGAGCAGTACTTC. This chain links TRBV19 with TRBJ2-7, with D tentatively TRBD2 (6 bases). The length of the CDR3 is 13 residues. V shed 5 bases and J shed 3 bases, with 11 bases lying between them. CDR1 LNHDA and CDR2 SQIVND come from the germline V gene (reference sequence). The variable domain in full, completed from reference TRBV19 and TRBJ2-7, reads DGGITQSPKYLFRKEGQNVTLSCEQNLNHDAMYWYRQDPGQGLRLIYYSQIVNDFQKGDIAEGYSVSREKKESFPLTVTSAQKNPTAFYLCASSLGLSYEQYFGPGTRLTVT.

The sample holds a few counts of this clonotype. CDR3 sequence: CASSSKDRSAEQYF. For the CDR3, the DNA is TGTGCCAGCAGTTCCAAAGACCGTTCCGCTGAGCAGTACTTC. The J gene is TRBJ2-7, the V gene TRBV12-3 or TRBV12-4, with D unclear. V shed 4 bases and J shed 7 bases, with 17 bases lying between them. The CDR3 has 14 amino acids.

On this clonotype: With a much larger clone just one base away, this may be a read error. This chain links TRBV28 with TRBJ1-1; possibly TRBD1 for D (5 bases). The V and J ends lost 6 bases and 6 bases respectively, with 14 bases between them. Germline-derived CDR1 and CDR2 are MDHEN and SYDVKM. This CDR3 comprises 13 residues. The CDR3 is CASSQGGYAEAFF. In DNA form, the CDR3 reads TGTGCCAGCAGCCAGGGAGGGTACGCTGAAGCTTTCTTT.

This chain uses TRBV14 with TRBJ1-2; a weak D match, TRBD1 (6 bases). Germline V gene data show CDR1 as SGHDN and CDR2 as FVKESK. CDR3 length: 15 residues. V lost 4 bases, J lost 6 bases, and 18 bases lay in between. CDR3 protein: CASSRVDAGVNGYTF. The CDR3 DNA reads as TGTGCCAGCAGCCGAGTTGACGCAGGGGTTAATGGCTACACCTTC.

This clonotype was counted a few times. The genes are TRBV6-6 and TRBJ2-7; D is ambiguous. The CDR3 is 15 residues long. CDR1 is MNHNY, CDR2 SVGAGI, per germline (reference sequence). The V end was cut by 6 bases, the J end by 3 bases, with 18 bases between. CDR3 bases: TGTGCCAGCAGCCAAAGTCAGCCTACACTCTACGAGCAGTACTTC. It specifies CASSQSQPTLYEQYF.

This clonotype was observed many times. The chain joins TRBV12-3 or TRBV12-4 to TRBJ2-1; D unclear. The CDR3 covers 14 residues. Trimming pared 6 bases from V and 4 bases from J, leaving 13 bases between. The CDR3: CASRVGRKYNEQFF. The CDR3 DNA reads TGTGCCAGCAGGGTAGGACGTAAATACAATGAGCAGTTCTTC.

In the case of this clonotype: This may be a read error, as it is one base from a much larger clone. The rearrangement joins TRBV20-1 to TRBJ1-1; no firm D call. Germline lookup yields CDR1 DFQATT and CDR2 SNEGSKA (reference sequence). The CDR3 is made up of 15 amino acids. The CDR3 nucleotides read TGCAGTTCTAGAGATCACGGACTTCAGAACACTGAAGCTTTCTTT. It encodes CSSRDHGLQNTEAFF.

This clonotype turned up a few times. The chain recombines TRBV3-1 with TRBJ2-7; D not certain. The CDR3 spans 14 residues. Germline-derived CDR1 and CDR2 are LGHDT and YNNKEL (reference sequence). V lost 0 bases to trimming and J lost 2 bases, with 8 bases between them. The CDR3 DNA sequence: TGTGCCAGCAGCCAAGATTCAGGAACCTACGAGCAGTACTTC. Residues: CASSQDSGTYEQYF.

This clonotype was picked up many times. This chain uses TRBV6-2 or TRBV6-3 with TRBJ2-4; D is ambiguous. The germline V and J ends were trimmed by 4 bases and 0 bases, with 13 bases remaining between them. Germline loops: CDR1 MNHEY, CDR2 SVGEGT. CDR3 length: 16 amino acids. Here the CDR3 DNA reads TGTGCCAGCAGTTTCACAGTAAACCTAGCCAAAAACATTCAGTACTTC. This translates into CASSFTVNLAKNIQYF.

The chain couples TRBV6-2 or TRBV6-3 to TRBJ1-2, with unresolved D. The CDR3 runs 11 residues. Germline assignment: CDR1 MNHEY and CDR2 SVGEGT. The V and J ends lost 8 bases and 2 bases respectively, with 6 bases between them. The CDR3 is CASHSNYGYTF. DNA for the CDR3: TGTGCCAGCCATAGCAACTATGGCTACACCTTC.

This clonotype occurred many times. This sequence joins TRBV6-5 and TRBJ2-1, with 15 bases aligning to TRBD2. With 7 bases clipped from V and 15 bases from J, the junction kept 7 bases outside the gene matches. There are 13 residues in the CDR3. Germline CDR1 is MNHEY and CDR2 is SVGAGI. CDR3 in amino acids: CASTTGTSGRLFF. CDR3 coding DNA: TGTGCCAGCACCACAGGGACTAGCGGGAGGCTGTTCTTC.

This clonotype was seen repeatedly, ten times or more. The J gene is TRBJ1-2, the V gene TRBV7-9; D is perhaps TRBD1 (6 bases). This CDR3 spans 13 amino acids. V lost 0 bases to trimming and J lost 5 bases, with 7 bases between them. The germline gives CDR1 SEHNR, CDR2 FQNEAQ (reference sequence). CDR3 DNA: TGTGCCAGCAGCTTAGCAGGGGGATATGGCTACACCTTC. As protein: CASSLAGGYGYTF.

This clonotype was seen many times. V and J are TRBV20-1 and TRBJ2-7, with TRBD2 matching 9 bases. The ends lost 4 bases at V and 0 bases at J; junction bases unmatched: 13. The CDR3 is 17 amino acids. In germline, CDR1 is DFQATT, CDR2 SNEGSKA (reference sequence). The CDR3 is CSAKGVAGVASSYEQYF. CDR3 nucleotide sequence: TGCAGTGCTAAGGGGGTAGCGGGAGTCGCTAGCTCCTACGAGCAGTACTTC.

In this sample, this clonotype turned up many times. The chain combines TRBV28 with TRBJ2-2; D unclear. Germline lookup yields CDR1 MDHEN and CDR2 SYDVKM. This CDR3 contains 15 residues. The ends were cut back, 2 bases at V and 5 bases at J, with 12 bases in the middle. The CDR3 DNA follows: TGTGCCAGCAGTTTAAGTGGGGTCGGAACCGGGGAGCTGTTTTTT. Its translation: CASSLSGVGTGELFF.

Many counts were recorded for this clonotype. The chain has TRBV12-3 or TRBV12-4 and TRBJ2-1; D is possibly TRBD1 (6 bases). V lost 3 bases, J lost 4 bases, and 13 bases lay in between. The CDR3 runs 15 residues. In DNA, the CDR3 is TGTGCCAGCAGTTTTATGGACAGAAGTTACAATGAGCAGTTCTTC. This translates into CASSFMDRSYNEQFF.

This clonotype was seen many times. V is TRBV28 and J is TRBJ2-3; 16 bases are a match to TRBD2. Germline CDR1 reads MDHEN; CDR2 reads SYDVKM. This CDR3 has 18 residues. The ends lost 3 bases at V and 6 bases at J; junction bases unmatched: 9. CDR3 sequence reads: CASSFPPGLAGGSDTQYF. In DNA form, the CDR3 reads TGTGCCAGCAGTTTTCCGCCGGGACTAGCGGGAGGGAGCGATACGCAGTATTTT.

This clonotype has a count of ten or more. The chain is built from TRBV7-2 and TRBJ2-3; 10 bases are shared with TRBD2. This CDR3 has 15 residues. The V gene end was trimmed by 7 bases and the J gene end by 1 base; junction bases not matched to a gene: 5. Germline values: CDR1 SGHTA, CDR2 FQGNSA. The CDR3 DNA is TGTGCCAGCACCAAACTAGCGGGACGCACAGATACGCAGTATTTT. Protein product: CASTKLAGRTDTQYF.

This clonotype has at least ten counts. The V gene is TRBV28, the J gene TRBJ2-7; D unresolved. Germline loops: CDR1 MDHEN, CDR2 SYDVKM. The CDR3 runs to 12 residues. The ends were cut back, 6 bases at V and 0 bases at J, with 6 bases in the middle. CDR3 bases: TGTGCCAGCAGCTTAGGCTCCTACGAGCAGTACTTC. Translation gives CASSLGSYEQYF.

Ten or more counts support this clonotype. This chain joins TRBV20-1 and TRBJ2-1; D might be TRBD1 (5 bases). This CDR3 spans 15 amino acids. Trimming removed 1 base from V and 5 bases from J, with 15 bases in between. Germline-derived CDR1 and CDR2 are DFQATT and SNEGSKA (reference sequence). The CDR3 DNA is TGCAGTGCTAGAGTCACGCAGGGCCCCCACAATGAGCAGTTCTTC. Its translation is CSARVTQGPHNEQFF.

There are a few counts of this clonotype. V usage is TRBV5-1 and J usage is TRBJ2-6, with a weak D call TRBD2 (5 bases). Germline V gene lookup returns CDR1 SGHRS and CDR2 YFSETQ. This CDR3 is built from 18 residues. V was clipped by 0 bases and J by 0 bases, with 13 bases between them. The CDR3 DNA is TGCGCCAGCAGCTTGGACGGGGTCCCATCCTCTGGGGCCAACGTCCTGACTTTC. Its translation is CASSLDGVPSSGANVLTF.

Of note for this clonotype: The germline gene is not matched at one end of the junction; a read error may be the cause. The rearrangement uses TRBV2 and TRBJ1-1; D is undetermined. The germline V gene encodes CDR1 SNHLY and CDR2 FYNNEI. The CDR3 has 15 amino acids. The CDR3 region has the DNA TGTGCCTGCAGTGTATGGGGTCTGATGAACACTGAAGCTTTCTTT. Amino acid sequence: CACSVWGLMNTEAFF.

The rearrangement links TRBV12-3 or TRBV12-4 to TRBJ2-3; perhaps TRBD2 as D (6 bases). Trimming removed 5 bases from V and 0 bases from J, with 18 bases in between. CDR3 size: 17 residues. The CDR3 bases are TGTGCCAGCAGTATATCCACCGGAGCGGGTAGCACAGATACGCAGTATTTT. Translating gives CASSISTGAGSTDTQYF.

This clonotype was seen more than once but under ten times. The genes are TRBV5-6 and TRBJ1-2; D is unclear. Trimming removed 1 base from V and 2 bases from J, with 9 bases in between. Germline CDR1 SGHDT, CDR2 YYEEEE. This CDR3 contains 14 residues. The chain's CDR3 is CASSLLDRNYGYTF. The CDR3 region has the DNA TGTGCCAGCAGCTTGCTCGACCGAAACTATGGCTACACCTTC.

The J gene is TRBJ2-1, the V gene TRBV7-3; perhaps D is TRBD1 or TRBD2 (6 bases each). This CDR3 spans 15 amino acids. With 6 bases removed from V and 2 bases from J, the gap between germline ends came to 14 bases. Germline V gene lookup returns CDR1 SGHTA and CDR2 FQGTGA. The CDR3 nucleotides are TGTGCCAGCAGTCCGGGGGCGAGGACCTACAATGAGCAGTTCTTC. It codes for CASSPGARTYNEQFF.

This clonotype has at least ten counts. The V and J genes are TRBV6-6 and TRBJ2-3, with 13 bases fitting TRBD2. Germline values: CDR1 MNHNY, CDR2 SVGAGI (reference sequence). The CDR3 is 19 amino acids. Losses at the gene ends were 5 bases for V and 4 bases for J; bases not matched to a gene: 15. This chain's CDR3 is CASSILTGTSGMVADTQYF. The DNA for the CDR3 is TGTGCCAGCAGTATCCTAACCGGGACTAGCGGGATGGTCGCAGATACGCAGTATTTT.

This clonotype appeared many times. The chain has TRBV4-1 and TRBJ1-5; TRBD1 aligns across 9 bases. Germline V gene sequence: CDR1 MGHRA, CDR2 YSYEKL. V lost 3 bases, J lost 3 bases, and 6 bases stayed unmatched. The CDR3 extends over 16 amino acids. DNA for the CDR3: TGCGCCAGCAGCCAGAGGGGGACAGGGTACAATCAGCCCCAGCATTTT. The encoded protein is CASSQRGTGYNQPQHF.